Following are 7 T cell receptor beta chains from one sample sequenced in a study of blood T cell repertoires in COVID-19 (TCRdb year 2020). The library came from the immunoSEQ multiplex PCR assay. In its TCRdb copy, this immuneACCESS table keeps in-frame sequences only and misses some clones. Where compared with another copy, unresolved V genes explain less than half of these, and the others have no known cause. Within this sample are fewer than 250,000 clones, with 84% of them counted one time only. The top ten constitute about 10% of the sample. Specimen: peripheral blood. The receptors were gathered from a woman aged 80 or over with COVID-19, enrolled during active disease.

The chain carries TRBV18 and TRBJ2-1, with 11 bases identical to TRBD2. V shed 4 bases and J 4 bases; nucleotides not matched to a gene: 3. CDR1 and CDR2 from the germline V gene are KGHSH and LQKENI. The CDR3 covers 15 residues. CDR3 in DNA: TGTGCCAGCTCACAACTAGCGGGAGAATACAATGAGCAGTTCTTC. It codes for CASSQLAGEYNEQFF.

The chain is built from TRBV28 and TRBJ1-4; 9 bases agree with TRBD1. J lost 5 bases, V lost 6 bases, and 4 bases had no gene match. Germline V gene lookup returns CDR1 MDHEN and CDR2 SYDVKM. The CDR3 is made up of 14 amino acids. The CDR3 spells CASRTTGGNEKLFF. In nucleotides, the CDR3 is TGTGCCAGCAGAACGACAGGGGGGAATGAAAAACTGTTTTTT.

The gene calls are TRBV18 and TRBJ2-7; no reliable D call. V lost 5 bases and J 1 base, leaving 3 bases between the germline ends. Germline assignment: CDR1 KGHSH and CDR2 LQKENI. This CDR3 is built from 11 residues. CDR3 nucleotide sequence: TGTGCCAGCTCATCGTCCTACGAGCAGTACTTC. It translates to CASSSSYEQYF. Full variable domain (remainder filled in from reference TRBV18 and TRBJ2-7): NAGVMQNPRHLVRRRGQEARLRCSPMKGHSHVYWYRQLPEEGLKFMVYLQKENIIDESGMPKERFSAEFPKEGPSILRIQQVVRGDSAAYFCASSSSYEQYFGPGTRLTVT.

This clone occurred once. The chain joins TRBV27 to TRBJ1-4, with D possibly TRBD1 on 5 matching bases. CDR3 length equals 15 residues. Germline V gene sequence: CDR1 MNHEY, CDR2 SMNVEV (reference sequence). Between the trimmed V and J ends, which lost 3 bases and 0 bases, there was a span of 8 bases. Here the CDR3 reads CASSFGQSTNEKLFF. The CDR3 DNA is TGTGCCAGCAGTTTTGGACAATCAACTAATGAAAAACTGTTTTTT.

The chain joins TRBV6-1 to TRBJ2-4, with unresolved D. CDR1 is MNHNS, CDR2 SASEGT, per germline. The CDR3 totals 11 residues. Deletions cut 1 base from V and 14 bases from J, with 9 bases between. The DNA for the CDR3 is TGTGCCAGCAGTGAAGTTGGAGATAAGTACTTC. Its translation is CASSEVGDKYF.

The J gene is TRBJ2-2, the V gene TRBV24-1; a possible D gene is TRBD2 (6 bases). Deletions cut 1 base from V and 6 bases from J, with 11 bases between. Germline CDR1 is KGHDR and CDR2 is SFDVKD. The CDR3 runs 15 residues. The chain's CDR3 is CATSDFRGFAGELFF. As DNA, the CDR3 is TGTGCCACCAGTGATTTTCGGGGGTTTGCCGGGGAGCTGTTTTTT.

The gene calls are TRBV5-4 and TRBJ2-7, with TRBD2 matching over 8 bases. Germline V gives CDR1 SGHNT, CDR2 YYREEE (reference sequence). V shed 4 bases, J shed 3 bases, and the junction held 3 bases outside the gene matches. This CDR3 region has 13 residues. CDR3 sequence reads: CASSHSGGYEQYF. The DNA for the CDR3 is TGTGCCAGCAGCCACAGCGGGGGCTACGAGCAGTACTTC.